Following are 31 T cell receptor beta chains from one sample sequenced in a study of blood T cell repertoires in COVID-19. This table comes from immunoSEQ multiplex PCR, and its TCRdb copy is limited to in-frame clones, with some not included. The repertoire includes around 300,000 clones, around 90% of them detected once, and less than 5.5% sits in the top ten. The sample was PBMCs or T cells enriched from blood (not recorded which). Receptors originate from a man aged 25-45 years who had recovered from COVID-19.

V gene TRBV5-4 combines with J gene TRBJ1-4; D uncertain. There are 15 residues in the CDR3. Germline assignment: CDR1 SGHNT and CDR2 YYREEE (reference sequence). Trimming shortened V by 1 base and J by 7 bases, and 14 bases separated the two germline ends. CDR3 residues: CASSLIDGDGEKLFF. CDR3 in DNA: TGTGCCAGCAGCTTGATTGACGGGGATGGTGAAAAACTGTTTTTT.

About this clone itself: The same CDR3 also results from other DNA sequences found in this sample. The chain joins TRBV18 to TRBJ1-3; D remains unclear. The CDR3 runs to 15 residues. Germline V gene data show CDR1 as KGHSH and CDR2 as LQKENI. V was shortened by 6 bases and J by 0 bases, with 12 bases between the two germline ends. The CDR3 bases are TGTGCCAGCTCCCCGCGGAGGGACTCTGGAAACACCATATATTTT. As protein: CASSPRRDSGNTIYF.

The CDR3 is CASTLDSQSNQPQHF. DNA for the CDR3: TGTGCCAGCACCCTGGACAGCCAGTCCAATCAGCCCCAGCATTTT. The chain recombines TRBV2 with TRBJ1-5; TRBD1 might be the D (6 bases). This CDR3 comprises 15 residues. Trimming took 7 bases from V and 3 from J, leaving 16 bases between them. CDR1 and CDR2 (germline): SNHLY, FYNNEI.

The CDR3 sequence is CASSLALTGLAKNIQYF. The CDR3 bases are TGTGCCAGCAGCTTAGCGCTCACAGGGCTAGCCAAAAACATTCAGTACTTC. This chain links TRBV7-2 with TRBJ2-4, with a weak D call TRBD1 (6 bases). V was clipped by 0 bases and J by 0 bases, with 12 bases between them. Per germline, CDR1 SGHTA and CDR2 FQGNSA. The CDR3 totals 17 residues.

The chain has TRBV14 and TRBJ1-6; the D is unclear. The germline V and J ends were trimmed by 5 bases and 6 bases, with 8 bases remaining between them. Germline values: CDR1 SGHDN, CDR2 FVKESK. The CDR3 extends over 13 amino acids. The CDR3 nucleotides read TGTGCCAGCAGCTTCCAGATTAATTCACCCCTCCACTTT. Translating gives CASSFQINSPLHF.

CDR3 loop: CASSPGGRLGDGNTIYF. DNA for the CDR3: TGCGCCAGCAGCCCAGGGGGCAGGTTAGGTGATGGAAACACCATATATTTT. The chain is built from TRBV4-1 and TRBJ1-3; 8 nucleotides line up with TRBD1. The J segment lost 3 bases and the V segment lost 4 bases, leaving 11 bases of the junction unmatched. Germline values: CDR1 MGHRA, CDR2 YSYEKL. This CDR3 is 17 amino acids long.

CDR3 DNA sequence: TGTGCCAGTAGTATTACCCCGACAGGGTCAGCGAACACCGGGGAGCTGTTTTTT. The encoded protein is CASSITPTGSANTGELFF. The rearrangement links TRBV19 to TRBJ2-2; TRBD1 aligns across 7 bases. In germline, CDR1 is LNHDA, CDR2 SQIVND (reference sequence). This CDR3 contains 18 residues. V was clipped by 3 bases and J by 0 bases; unmatched bases: 10. Looking up the rest from reference TRBV19 and TRBJ2-2 gives the full variable domain: DGGITQSPKYLFRKEGQNVTLSCEQNLNHDAMYWYRQDPGQGLRLIYYSQIVNDFQKGDIAEGYSVSREKKESFPLTVTSAQKNPTAFYLCASSITPTGSANTGELFFGEGSRLTVL.

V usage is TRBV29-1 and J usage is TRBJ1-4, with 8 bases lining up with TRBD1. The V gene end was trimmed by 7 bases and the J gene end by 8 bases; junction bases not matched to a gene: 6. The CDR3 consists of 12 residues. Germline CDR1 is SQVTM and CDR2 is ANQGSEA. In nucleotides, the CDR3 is TGCAGCGCTGGACAGGGTGGGGAAAAACTGTTTTTT. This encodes CSAGQGGEKLFF. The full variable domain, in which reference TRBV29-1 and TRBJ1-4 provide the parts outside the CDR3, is SAVISQKPSRDICQRGTSLTIQCQVDSQVTMMFWYRQQPGQSLTLIATANQGSEATYESGFVIDKFPISRPNLTFSTLTVSNMSPEDSSIYLCSAGQGGEKLFFGSGTQLSVL.

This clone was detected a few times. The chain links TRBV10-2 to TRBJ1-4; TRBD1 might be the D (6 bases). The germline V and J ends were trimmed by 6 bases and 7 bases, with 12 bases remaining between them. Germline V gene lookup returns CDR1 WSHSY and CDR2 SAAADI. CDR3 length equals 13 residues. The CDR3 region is CASSSGVGEKLFF. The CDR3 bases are TGCGCCAGCAGCTCAGGGGTCGGTGAAAAACTGTTTTTT.

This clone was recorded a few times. CDR3 protein: CASSSRGWQETQYF. The CDR3 DNA follows: TGTGCCAGCAGCTCGCGAGGGTGGCAAGAGACCCAGTACTTC. V gene TRBV27 combines with J gene TRBJ2-5; D may be TRBD2 (5 bases). The CDR3 covers 14 residues. Looked up from germline, CDR1 is MNHEY and CDR2 is SMNVEV (reference sequence). The V end lost 6 bases, the J end lost 2 bases, and 13 bases lay between the germline ends.

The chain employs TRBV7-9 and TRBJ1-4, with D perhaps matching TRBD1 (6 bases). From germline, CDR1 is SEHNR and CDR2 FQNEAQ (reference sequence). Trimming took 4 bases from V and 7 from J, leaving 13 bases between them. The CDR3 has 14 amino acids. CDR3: CASSSGTRGEKLFF. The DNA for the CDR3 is TGTGCCAGCAGCTCCGGGACACGGGGTGAAAAACTGTTTTTT.

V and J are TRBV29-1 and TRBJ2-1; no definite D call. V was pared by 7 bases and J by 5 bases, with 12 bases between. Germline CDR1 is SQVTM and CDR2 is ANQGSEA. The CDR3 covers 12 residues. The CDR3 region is CSALKTDNEQFF. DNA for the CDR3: TGCAGCGCCCTGAAAACAGACAATGAGCAGTTCTTC.

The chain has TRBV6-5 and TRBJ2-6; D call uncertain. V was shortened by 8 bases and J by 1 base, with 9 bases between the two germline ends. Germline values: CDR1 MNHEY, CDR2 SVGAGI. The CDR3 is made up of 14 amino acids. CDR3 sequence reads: CASLSRSGANVLTF. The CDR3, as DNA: TGTGCCAGCCTTAGCCGGTCTGGGGCCAACGTCCTGACTTTC.

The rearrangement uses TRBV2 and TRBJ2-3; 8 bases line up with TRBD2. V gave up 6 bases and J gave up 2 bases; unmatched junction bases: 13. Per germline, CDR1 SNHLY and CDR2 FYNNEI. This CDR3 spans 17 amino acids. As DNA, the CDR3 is TGTGCCAGCAGGGACTCAGGCGGGGGGTTTTACACAGATACGCAGTATTTT. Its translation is CASRDSGGGFYTDTQYF.

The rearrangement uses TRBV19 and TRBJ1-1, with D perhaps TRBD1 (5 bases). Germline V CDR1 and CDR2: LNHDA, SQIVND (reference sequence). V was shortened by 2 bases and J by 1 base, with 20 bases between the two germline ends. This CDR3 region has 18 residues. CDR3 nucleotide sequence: TGTGCCAGTAGTATAAGGGAAGGGGCCGCTAAACAGAACACTGAAGCTTTCTTT. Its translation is CASSIREGAAKQNTEAFF.

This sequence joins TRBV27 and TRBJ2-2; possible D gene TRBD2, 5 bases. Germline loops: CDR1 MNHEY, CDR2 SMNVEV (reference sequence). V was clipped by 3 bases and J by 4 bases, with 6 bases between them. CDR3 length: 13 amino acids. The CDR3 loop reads CASSFRGTGELFF. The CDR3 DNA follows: TGTGCCAGCAGTTTCCGGGGCACCGGGGAGCTGTTTTTT.

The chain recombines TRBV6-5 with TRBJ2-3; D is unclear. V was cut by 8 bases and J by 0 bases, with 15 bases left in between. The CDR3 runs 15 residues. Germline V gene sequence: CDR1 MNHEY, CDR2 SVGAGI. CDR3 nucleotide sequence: TGTGCCAGCCAAGCCATTCCTTCAAGCACAGATACGCAGTATTTT. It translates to CASQAIPSSTDTQYF.

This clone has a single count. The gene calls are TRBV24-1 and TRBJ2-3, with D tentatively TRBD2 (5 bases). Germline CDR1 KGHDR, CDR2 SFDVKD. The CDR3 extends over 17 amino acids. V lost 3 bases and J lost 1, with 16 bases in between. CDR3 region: CATSDPAMGVGTDTQYF. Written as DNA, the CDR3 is TGTGCCACCAGTGATCCAGCGATGGGAGTCGGCACAGATACGCAGTATTTT.

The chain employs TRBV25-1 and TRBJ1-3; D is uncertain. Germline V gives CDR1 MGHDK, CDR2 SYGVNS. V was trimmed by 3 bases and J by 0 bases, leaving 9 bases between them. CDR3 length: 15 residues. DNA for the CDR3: TGTGCCAGCAGTGACCCTCGGTCCTCTGGAAACACCATATATTTT. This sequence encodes CASSDPRSSGNTIYF.

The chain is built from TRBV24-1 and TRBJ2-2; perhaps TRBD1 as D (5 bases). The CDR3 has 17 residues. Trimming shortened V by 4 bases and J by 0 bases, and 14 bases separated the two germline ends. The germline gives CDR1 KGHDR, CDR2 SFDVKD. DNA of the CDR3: TGTGCCACCAGTGACCTGCAGGGTAGAGCGAACACCGGGGAGCTGTTTTTT. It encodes CATSDLQGRANTGELFF.

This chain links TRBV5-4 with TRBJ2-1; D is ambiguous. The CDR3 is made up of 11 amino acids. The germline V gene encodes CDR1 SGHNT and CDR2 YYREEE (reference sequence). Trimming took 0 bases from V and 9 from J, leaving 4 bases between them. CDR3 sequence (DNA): TGTGCCAGCAGCTTGGAACTTGAGCAGTTCTTC. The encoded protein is CASSLELEQFF.

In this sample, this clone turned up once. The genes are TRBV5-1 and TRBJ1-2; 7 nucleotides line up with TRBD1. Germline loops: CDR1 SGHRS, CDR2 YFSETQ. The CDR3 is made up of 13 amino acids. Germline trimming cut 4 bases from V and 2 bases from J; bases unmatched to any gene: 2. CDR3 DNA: TGCGCCAGCAGCGCAGGGGGGAACTATGGCTACACCTTC. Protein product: CASSAGGNYGYTF.

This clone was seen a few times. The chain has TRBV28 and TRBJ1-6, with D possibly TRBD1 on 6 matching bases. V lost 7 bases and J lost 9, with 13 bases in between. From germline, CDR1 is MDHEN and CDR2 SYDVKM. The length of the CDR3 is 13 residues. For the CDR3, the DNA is TGTGCCAGCAATGCGGGGGGCGGTTCACCCCTCCACTTT. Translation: CASNAGGGSPLHF.

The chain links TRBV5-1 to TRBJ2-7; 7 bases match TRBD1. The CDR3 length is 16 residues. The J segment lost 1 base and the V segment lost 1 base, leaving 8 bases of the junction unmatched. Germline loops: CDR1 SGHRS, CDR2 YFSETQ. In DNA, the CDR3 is TGCGCCAGCAGCTTGAGTCTGGGACAGTCATCCTACGAGCAGTACTTC. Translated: CASSLSLGQSSYEQYF.

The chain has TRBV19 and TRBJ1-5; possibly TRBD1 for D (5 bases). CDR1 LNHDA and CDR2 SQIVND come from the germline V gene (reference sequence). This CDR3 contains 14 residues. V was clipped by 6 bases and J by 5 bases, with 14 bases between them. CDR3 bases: TGTGCCAGTAGACCGGGACTGAGAGATCAGCCCCAGCATTTT. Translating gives CASRPGLRDQPQHF.

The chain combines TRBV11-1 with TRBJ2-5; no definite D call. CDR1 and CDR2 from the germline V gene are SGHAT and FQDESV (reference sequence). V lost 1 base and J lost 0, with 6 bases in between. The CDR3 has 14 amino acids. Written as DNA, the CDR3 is TGTGCCAGCAGCTTAGGAGTATACCAAGAGACCCAGTACTTC. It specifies CASSLGVYQETQYF.

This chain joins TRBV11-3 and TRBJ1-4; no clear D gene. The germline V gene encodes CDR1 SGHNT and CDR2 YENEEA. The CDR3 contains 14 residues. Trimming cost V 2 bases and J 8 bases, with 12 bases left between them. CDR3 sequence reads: CASSLRRWWEKLFF. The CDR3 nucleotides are TGTGCCAGCAGCTTAAGGCGGTGGTGGGAAAAACTGTTTTTT.

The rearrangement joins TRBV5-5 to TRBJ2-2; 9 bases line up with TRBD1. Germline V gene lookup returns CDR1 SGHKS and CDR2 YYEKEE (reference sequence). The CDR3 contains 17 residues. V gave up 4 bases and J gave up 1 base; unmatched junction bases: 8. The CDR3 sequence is CASSNMVDRGNTGELFF. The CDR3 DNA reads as TGTGCCAGCAGCAATATGGTGGACAGGGGGAACACCGGGGAGCTGTTTTTT.

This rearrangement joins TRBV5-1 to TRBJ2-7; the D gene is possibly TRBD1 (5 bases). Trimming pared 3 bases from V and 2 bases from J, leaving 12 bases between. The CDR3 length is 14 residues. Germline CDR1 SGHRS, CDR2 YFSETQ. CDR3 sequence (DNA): TGCGCCAGCAGCTCGGCCACAGGAACCTACGAGCAGTACTTC. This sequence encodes CASSSATGTYEQYF.

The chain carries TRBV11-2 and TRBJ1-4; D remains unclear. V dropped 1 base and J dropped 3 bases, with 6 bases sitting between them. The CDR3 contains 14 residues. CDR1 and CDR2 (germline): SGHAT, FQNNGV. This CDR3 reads CASSLGLANEKLFF. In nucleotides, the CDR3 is TGTGCCAGCAGCTTAGGGTTAGCTAATGAAAAACTGTTTTTT.

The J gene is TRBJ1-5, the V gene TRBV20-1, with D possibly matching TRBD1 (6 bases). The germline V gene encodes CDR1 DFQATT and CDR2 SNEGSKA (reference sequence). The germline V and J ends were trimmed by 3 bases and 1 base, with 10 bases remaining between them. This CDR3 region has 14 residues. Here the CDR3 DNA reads TGCAGTGCTAGTGTCAGGGGAAGCAATCAGCCCCAGCATTTT. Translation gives CSASVRGSNQPQHF.